The entry that follows covers one T cell receptor delta chain sequence. The antigen is undetermined. The protein in TCRdb stems from a much larger clone and differs at residue 14 from this DNA's translation, likely a read error; here the protein is translated from the DNA. The data were obtained in a study of γδ T cells in repeated Plasmodium falciparum infection. CDR3 length: 21 amino acids. Germline assignment: CDR1 TSWWSYY and CDR2 QGS. V lost 2 bases to trimming and J lost 5 bases; unmatched junction nucleotides: 12. Study-wide results and caveats: Repeated controlled infections reportedly drove waves of new clonotype selection in Vdelta2-negative, mostly Vdelta1+, gammadelta repertoires.

Bulk repertoires came from Vgamma9/Vdelta2+ or Vdelta2-negative gammadelta T cells flow-sorted from PBMC. TCRdb re-processed the multiplex PCR reads via CATT. This sample has roughly 90,000 delta-chain clones, with under 1.5% found just once. The sequenced material came from gamma-delta T cells from blood. This clonotype originated in a pool of human donors (malaria-infected and uninfected, not separated). The rearrangement uses TRDV1 and TRDJ3, with 13 bases that match TRDD3. The CDR3 protein is CALGEKDPTGGYARDTRQMFF. In nucleotides, the CDR3 is TGTGCTCTTGGGGAAAAGGATCCTACTGGGGGATACGCCCGGGACACCCGACAGATGTTTTTC.